This T cell receptor beta chain was documented in a study of cytomegalovirus exposure and HLA in healthy donors. Concerning this clone: Its specificity is unknown.

The PCR employed 60 Vbeta primers together with 13 Jbeta primers. Assay used: immunoSEQ multiplex PCR; TCRdb lists only in-frame clones, some missing. The sample has over 80,000 clones, 73% seen once. General study findings and limits: Exclusion applied to some V segments, including TRBV6-2 and TRBV6-3, as they were indistinguishable. It was shown in a later analysis that HLA-associated TCR beta chains were more clonally expanded than other, equally common chains. Beyond CMV serostatus, there was no information to go on about immune exposure. Per a prior analysis, the majority of TCR beta V segments were productive roughly 87% or roughly 30% of the time.

CDR3 length: 15 residues. The V segment lost 0 bases and the J segment 7 bases; nucleotides outside the gene matches: 8. Germline loops: CDR1 SGHNT, CDR2 YYREEE (reference sequence). The material sequenced was PBMCs. The clonotype comes from a man aged 35 to 55 in good health and CMV-seronegative. The V call is TRBV5-4, the J call TRBJ2-3, with TRBD2 matching 7 bases. CDR3 sequence: CASSLGQRGDYTQYF. The CDR3, as DNA: TGTGCCAGCAGCTTGGGCCAGCGGGGAGATTATACGCAGTATTTT.